This TCR beta chain was observed in a study of blood T cell repertoires in COVID-19. About the study: COVID-19 samples, acute and convalescent, were from the United States, Italy and Spain.

How the authors handled the data: Reference gene primer amplification gave estimated nucleated cell counts. Sequencing was performed with immunoSEQ multiplex PCR; in TCRdb, only in-frame clones are kept and a portion is missing. V, J and clone size reflect that table, while D and trimming were determined from the DNA. Of some 150,000 clones listed, 60% to 80% are singletons. Trimming removed 0 bases at V and 3 bases at J, with 9 bases between. CDR1 is SGHRS, CDR2 YFSETQ, per germline. The CDR3 contains 14 residues. This TCR came from a man between 50 and 59 years old with active or convalescent COVID-19. The chain couples TRBV5-1 to TRBJ1-1, with TRBD1 as a possible D gene (5 bases). The sample was peripheral blood. The CDR3 DNA follows: TGCGCCAGCAGCTTGGCCGAAGGGGACACTGAAGCTTTCTTT. Protein product: CASSLAEGDTEAFF.